A single sample is the source of the 14 T cell receptor beta chains below, sequenced in a study of blood T cell repertoires in COVID-19. Measured with immunoSEQ multiplex PCR; TCRdb has only the in-frame clones, and not every one. The top ten hold about 4% of the sample, which has 270,000 or so clones, 75% to 90% seen once. Sequencing was carried out using PBMCs or T cells enriched from blood (not recorded which). Receptor source: a woman in her thirties with acute COVID-19.

The chain uses TRBV5-1 and TRBJ2-7, with 14 bases matching TRBD2. Germline V gene lookup returns CDR1 SGHRS and CDR2 YFSETQ. This CDR3 is 14 amino acids long. The ends lost 4 bases at V and 9 bases at J; junction bases unmatched: 6. CDR3 coding DNA: TGCGCCAGCAGCACGACTAGCGGGAGGGAGGGGCAGTACTTC. This sequence encodes CASSTTSGREGQYF.

The rearrangement uses TRBV27 and TRBJ1-2; 7 bases align to TRBD1. From germline, CDR1 is MNHEY and CDR2 SMNVEV (reference sequence). The CDR3 contains 13 residues. The J segment lost 7 bases and the V segment lost 5 bases, leaving 7 bases of the junction unmatched. The CDR3 DNA reads TGTGCCAGCAGTCCCACAGGGGCGGGTGGCTACACCTTC. Protein sequence: CASSPTGAGGYTF.

The V and J genes are TRBV11-2 and TRBJ2-7; a weak D match, TRBD2 (5 bases). Trimming took off 0 bases at V and 0 bases at J, with 6 bases between the two ends. This CDR3 is 14 amino acids long. Germline V gene data show CDR1 as SGHAT and CDR2 as FQNNGV. The CDR3 sequence is CASSLDLASYEQYF. The CDR3 bases are TGTGCCAGCAGCTTAGATCTAGCCTCCTACGAGCAGTACTTC.

The genes are TRBV27 and TRBJ1-1; 7 bases fit TRBD1. The CDR3 runs 15 residues. The V gene's germline CDR1 is MNHEY and CDR2 SMNVEV (reference sequence). The V segment lost 5 bases and the J segment 0 bases; nucleotides outside the gene matches: 6. DNA of the CDR3: TGTGCCAGCAGTAACCGGGACAGCGTGAACACTGAAGCTTTCTTT. Translating gives CASSNRDSVNTEAFF.

The chain is built from TRBV28 and TRBJ2-1, with 8 bases identical to TRBD2. The CDR3 runs 11 residues. Germline V gives CDR1 MDHEN, CDR2 SYDVKM. V trimming: 6 bases; J trimming: 9 bases; junction bases outside the gene matches: 1. CDR3 residues: CASSREGEQFF. Here the CDR3 DNA reads TGTGCCAGCAGCCGGGAGGGTGAGCAGTTCTTC.

This chain joins TRBV18 and TRBJ2-3, with 9 bases aligning to TRBD2. With 1 base clipped from V and 6 bases from J, the junction kept 11 bases outside the gene matches. The CDR3 is made up of 17 amino acids. Per germline, CDR1 KGHSH and CDR2 LQKENI. CDR3 bases: TGTGCCAGCTCACCACTTGAGACTAGCGGAAAAGGGGATACGCAGTATTTT. It yields the protein CASSPLETSGKGDTQYF.

CDR3 sequence: CASSWRYEQYF. In nucleotides, the CDR3 is TGTGCCAGCAGTTGGAGGTACGAGCAGTACTTC. The chain recombines TRBV12-3 or TRBV12-4 with TRBJ2-7; tentatively, D is TRBD2 (5 bases). Trimming left V 4 bases short and J 4 bases short, with 5 bases between. This CDR3 is built from 11 residues.

The chain is built from TRBV5-1 and TRBJ2-7; 15 bases map to TRBD2. The trim removed 1 base at V and 6 bases at J, leaving 5 bases unmatched. The CDR3 extends over 16 amino acids. The germline CDR1 and CDR2 sequences are SGHRS and YFSETQ. CDR3 in DNA: TGCGCCAGCAGCTTGATTGTGGGACTAGCGGGAGGCGAGCAGTACTTC. This gives the protein CASSLIVGLAGGEQYF.

This chain uses TRBV2 with TRBJ2-6; the D gene is possibly TRBD2 (5 bases). The V end was cut by 9 bases, the J end by 0 bases, with 6 bases between. From germline, CDR1 is SNHLY and CDR2 FYNNEI. This CDR3 is built from 13 residues. This CDR3 is CARRDSGANVLTF. In DNA form, the CDR3 reads TGTGCCAGACGGGACTCTGGGGCCAACGTCCTGACTTTC.

J is TRBJ2-3 and V is TRBV30, with D possibly being TRBD2 (6 bases). The CDR3 has 14 residues. Germline loops: CDR1 GTSNPN, CDR2 SVGIG (reference sequence). V gave up 1 base and J gave up 6 bases, with 14 bases separating them. The CDR3 region is CAWSGLARVDTQYF. The CDR3 nucleotides are TGTGCCTGGAGTGGGCTAGCGAGGGTGGATACGCAGTATTTT.

The CDR3 sequence is CASSEQSSYNSPLHF. For the CDR3, the DNA is TGTGCCAGCAGCGAACAGAGCTCCTATAATTCACCCCTCCACTTT. V is TRBV7-2 and J is TRBJ1-6; D gene uncertain. The CDR3 spans 15 residues. V was cut by 5 bases and J by 0 bases, with 8 bases left in between. Germline CDR1 reads SGHTA; CDR2 reads FQGNSA. Filled out from reference TRBV7-2 and TRBJ1-6, the complete variable domain reads GAGVSQSPSNKVTEKGKDVELRCDPISGHTALYWYRQSLGQGLEFLIYFQGNSAPDKSGLPSDRFSAERTGGSVSTLTIQRTQQEDSAVYLCASSEQSSYNSPLHFGNGTRLTVT.

The CDR3 loop is CASSVVPGLTDTQYF. The CDR3 coding sequence is TGTGCCAGCAGCGTAGTTCCGGGACTCACAGATACGCAGTATTTT. V gene TRBV9 combines with J gene TRBJ2-3; maybe TRBD2 (6 bases). In germline, CDR1 is SGDLS, CDR2 YYNGEE. The V and J ends lost 0 bases and 2 bases respectively, with 10 bases between them. There are 15 residues in the CDR3.

This chain connects TRBV19 to TRBJ2-7; a possible D gene is TRBD2 (5 bases). CDR1 is LNHDA, CDR2 SQIVND, per germline (reference sequence). Trimming took off 5 bases at V and 2 bases at J, with 10 bases between the two ends. The length of the CDR3 is 13 residues. The CDR3 here is CASSRPGTYEQYF. CDR3 sequence (DNA): TGTGCCAGTAGTCGTCCCGGGACCTACGAGCAGTACTTC. Supplemented by reference TRBV19 and TRBJ2-7, the full variable domain reads DGGITQSPKYLFRKEGQNVTLSCEQNLNHDAMYWYRQDPGQGLRLIYYSQIVNDFQKGDIAEGYSVSREKKESFPLTVTSAQKNPTAFYLCASSRPGTYEQYFGPGTRLTVT.

The V and J genes are TRBV29-1 and TRBJ2-2; 9 nucleotides align to TRBD1. The CDR3 is 15 amino acids. Losses at the gene ends were 7 bases for V and 4 bases for J; bases not matched to a gene: 10. Looked up from germline, CDR1 is SQVTM and CDR2 is ANQGSEA. CDR3 coding DNA: TGCAGCGCTACCCAGGGACAGGGCTTCACCGGGGAGCTGTTTTTT. Translated, it gives CSATQGQGFTGELFF.